The clone carrying this TCR beta chain was recorded at least ten times. The data belong to a study of T cells after yellow fever vaccination. Study-level points and caveats: Among primary-vaccination clones, most reappeared after the booster, at almost 98% for CD4 and approximately 88% for CD8.

TCRdb processed the 5' RACE reads anew with MiXCR; each CDR3 protein has one entry. Of roughly 28,000 distinct CDR3 sequences listed, over 3.5% were seen once; the top ten hold 35% to 40%. The input for sequencing was PBMCs, either bulk or a sorted T-cell subset (CD4+, CD8+, memory, or dextramer-sorted; not recorded which), taken on the day of the yellow fever booster vaccination. This TCR derives from a man aged 18 to 30 who received the YFV17D yellow fever vaccine.

CDR3 nucleotides: TGCAGCGCCGTCGGGGGCTACAATGAGCAGTTCTTC. Amino acids: CSAVGGYNEQFF. V gene TRBV29-1 combines with J gene TRBJ2-1; D perhaps matches TRBD2 (6 bases). The germline V and J ends were trimmed by 7 bases and 3 bases, with 10 bases remaining between them. This CDR3 has 12 amino acids. Germline CDR1 reads SQVTM; CDR2 reads ANQGSEA.